The 21 T cell receptor beta chains presented below share a single source sample, sequenced in a study of blood T cells in healthy people across ages. Primed by a sample-barcoded 5' primer and a J-beta primer mix, a second PCR proceeded for 7 to 11 cycles. In TCRdb, the 5' RACE reads were re-called with MiXCR into one record per CDR3 protein. The sample yields approximately 1.5 million distinct CDR3 sequences, roughly 32% seen once. Sample: blood. These receptors were taken from a woman in her twenties or thirties in good health.

The V gene is TRBV11-2, the J gene TRBJ2-2, with D perhaps being TRBD1 or TRBD2 (6 bases each). The V gene's germline CDR1 is SGHAT and CDR2 FQNNGV. The CDR3 runs to 13 residues. V lost 3 bases, J lost 7 bases, and 9 bases lay in between. CDR3 sequence reads: CASSFRGVGELFF. The DNA of the CDR3 is TGTGCCAGCAGCTTTAGGGGGGTCGGGGAGCTGTTTTTT.

This clonotype was counted once. It may be a read error: a sequence one base away is much more abundant. The chain carries TRBV10-3 and TRBJ2-5; D uncertain. The end of the DNA aligns better with TRBJ2-7, so the J call may be wrong. The CDR3 length is 14 residues. Germline CDR1 is ENHRY and CDR2 is SYGVKD. The CDR3 spells CAITDFQQSDEQYF. The DNA for the CDR3 is TGTGCCATCACTGATTTTCAGCAGAGTGACGAGCAGTACTTC.

This clonotype was detected ten times or more. The chain is built from TRBV5-1 and TRBJ1-2; unclear D gene. With 4 bases removed from V and 2 bases from J, the gap between germline ends came to 9 bases. This CDR3 contains 13 residues. Germline CDR1 is SGHRS and CDR2 is YFSETQ. In DNA, the CDR3 is TGCGCCAGCAGCACGGACGGAAACTATGGCTACACCTTC. Translation: CASSTDGNYGYTF. Variable domain in full (rest from reference TRBV5-1 and TRBJ1-2): KAGVTQTPRYLIKTRGQQVTLSCSPISGHRSVSWYQQTPGQGLQFLFEYFSETQRNKGNFPGRFSGRQFSNSRSEMNVSTLELGDSALYLCASSTDGNYGYTFGSGTRLTVV.

V usage is TRBV2 and J usage is TRBJ1-1, with 8 nucleotides matching TRBD1. The CDR3 has 14 amino acids. The germline gives CDR1 SNHLY, CDR2 FYNNEI. Germline trimming cut 7 bases from V and 2 bases from J; bases unmatched to any gene: 6. The CDR3 bases are TGTGCCAGCACCTTGGACAGGGCTAACACTGAAGCTTTCTTT. Translating gives CASTLDRANTEAFF. Full variable domain (rest looked up from reference TRBV2 and TRBJ1-1): EPEVTQTPSHQVTQMGQEVILRCVPISNHLYFYWYRQILGQKVEFLVSFYNNEISEKSEIFDDQFSVERPDGSNFTLKIRSTKLEDSAMYFCASTLDRANTEAFFGQGTRLTVV.

The chain recombines TRBV29-1 with TRBJ1-1; D remains ambiguous. Trimming stripped 5 bases from V and 4 bases from J, with 8 bases between. Germline CDR1 is SQVTM and CDR2 is ANQGSEA. The CDR3 runs 11 residues. The CDR3 reads CSVREATEAFF. The CDR3 bases are TGCAGCGTTCGGGAGGCCACTGAAGCTTTCTTT.

The chain uses TRBV7-2 and TRBJ2-3; D remains ambiguous. The CDR3 is 15 residues long. V lost 1 base and J 7 bases, leaving 15 bases between the germline ends. The germline V gene has CDR1 SGHTA and CDR2 FQGNSA. DNA for the CDR3: TGTGCCAGCAGCTTAGAAGAGCGCGGTCTGAATACGCAGTATTTT. Amino acid sequence: CASSLEERGLNTQYF.

The chain has TRBV5-6 and TRBJ1-2; D not resolved. Per the germline V gene, CDR1 is SGHDT and CDR2 is YYEEEE. CDR3 length: 14 residues. With 0 bases removed from V and 2 bases from J, the gap between germline ends came to 8 bases. CDR3 region: CASSLAGENYGYTF. The CDR3 region has the DNA TGTGCCAGCAGCTTGGCCGGGGAGAACTATGGCTACACCTTC.

The chain links TRBV5-5 to TRBJ2-3, with D maybe TRBD1 (5 bases). CDR3 length: 12 residues. CDR1 is SGHKS, CDR2 YYEKEE, per germline (reference sequence). V was trimmed by 4 bases and J by 7 bases, leaving 10 bases between them. The CDR3: CASSPPGYTQYF. The CDR3 coding sequence is TGTGCCAGCAGCCCACCAGGGTATACGCAGTATTTT.

This clonotype appeared a few times. The rearrangement links TRBV13 to TRBJ2-3, with D perhaps TRBD2 (6 bases). Germline loops: CDR1 PRHDT, CDR2 FYEKMQ (reference sequence). With 3 bases removed from V and 2 bases from J, the gap between germline ends came to 18 bases. CDR3 length: 17 residues. CDR3 region: CASSFFTASDDTDTQYF. CDR3 coding DNA: TGTGCCAGCAGCTTTTTTACAGCTAGCGACGACACAGATACGCAGTATTTT.

The chain carries TRBV24-1 and TRBJ1-5; no firm D call. Germline CDR1 is KGHDR and CDR2 is SFDVKD. This CDR3 comprises 13 residues. Trimming pared 5 bases from V and 6 bases from J, leaving 10 bases between. The CDR3 loop is CATSVGGGQPQHF. The CDR3, as DNA: TGTGCCACCAGTGTAGGAGGAGGTCAGCCCCAGCATTTT.

V is TRBV12-3 or TRBV12-4 and J is TRBJ2-6; D may be TRBD2 (6 bases). V was cut by 2 bases and J by 4 bases, with 15 bases left in between. There are 17 residues in the CDR3. The CDR3 region has the DNA TGTGCCAGCAGTTTATCGGAGGAGGGTTCAGGGGCCAACGTCCTGACTTTC. As protein: CASSLSEEGSGANVLTF.

This sequence joins TRBV5-4 and TRBJ2-3; 8 positions match TRBD2. Germline CDR1 and CDR2: SGHNT and YYREEE (reference sequence). CDR3 length: 17 residues. V gave up 4 bases and J gave up 1 base; unmatched junction bases: 11. The CDR3 spells CASSRGASGPGTDTQYF. The CDR3 region has the DNA TGTGCCAGCAGCCGGGGGGCTAGCGGGCCAGGCACAGATACGCAGTATTTT.

In this sample, this clonotype turned up a few times. The V gene is TRBV20-1, the J gene TRBJ1-4, with D maybe TRBD1 (5 bases). There are 17 residues in the CDR3. Trimming took 5 bases from V and 8 from J, leaving 27 bases between them. In germline, CDR1 is DFQATT, CDR2 SNEGSKA (reference sequence). CDR3 DNA: TGCAGTGCTGAAAGGCCCGGGCCAGGGAGCCAGTACGAAAAACTGTTTTTT. The encoded protein is CSAERPGPGSQYEKLFF.

This sequence joins TRBV3-1 and TRBJ1-1, with TRBD1 identical over 8 bases. The CDR3 has 15 residues. V was clipped by 4 bases and J by 8 bases; unmatched bases: 12. Germline CDR1 and CDR2: LGHDT and YNNKEL (reference sequence). In DNA form, the CDR3 reads TGTGCCAGCAGCCCAACCGGACAGGGAGGGTCGGAAGCTTTCTTT. Translation gives CASSPTGQGGSEAFF.

This chain uses TRBV7-3 with TRBJ2-1; D is ambiguous. V lost 4 bases and J 10 bases, leaving 23 bases between the germline ends. This CDR3 is built from 16 residues. Germline values: CDR1 SGHTA, CDR2 FQGTGA. This CDR3 is CASSSSVGAVLQEQFF. Written as DNA, the CDR3 is TGTGCCAGCAGCTCGTCGGTAGGTGCAGTTTTACAAGAGCAGTTCTTC.

This chain joins TRBV27 and TRBJ2-5; 7 bases fit TRBD1. V was pared by 5 bases and J by 5 bases, with 8 bases of the junction left unmatched. The CDR3 sequence is 14 residues long. Germline CDR1 is MNHEY and CDR2 is SMNVEV (reference sequence). The CDR3 DNA sequence: TGTGCCAGCAGTAGACAGGGCGGTCCGGAGACCCAGTACTTC. Its translation: CASSRQGGPETQYF.

The table lists this clonotype with many counts. The V gene is TRBV29-1, the J gene TRBJ2-1, with a possible D match to TRBD2 (5 bases). The CDR3 is 16 residues long. CDR1 is SQVTM, CDR2 ANQGSEA, per germline. V was trimmed by 7 bases and J by 8 bases, leaving 27 bases between them. For the CDR3, the DNA is TGCAGCGGCAATCGCCAGCGGTGGTCTCCCTTCGATGAGCAGTTCTTC. This translates into CSGNRQRWSPFDEQFF.

This sequence joins TRBV5-1 and TRBJ2-7; a possible D gene is TRBD1 (5 bases). The germline V gene has CDR1 SGHRS and CDR2 YFSETQ. The CDR3 totals 14 residues. V was trimmed by 1 base and J by 5 bases, leaving 13 bases between them. CDR3 loop: CASSLRSRADEQYF. CDR3 coding DNA: TGCGCCAGCAGCTTGAGGTCCAGGGCCGACGAGCAGTACTTC.

The rearrangement uses TRBV5-1 and TRBJ2-7; 9 bases agree with TRBD2. V was clipped by 3 bases and J by 7 bases; unmatched bases: 8. The CDR3 is 14 residues long. From germline, CDR1 is SGHRS and CDR2 YFSETQ. The CDR3 bases are TGCGCCAGCAGCTCTGCGGGGGGGCCTAAAGAGCAGTACTTC. This codes for CASSSAGGPKEQYF.

This clonotype has only a few counts. The CDR3 loop reads CSAGQGAHQPQHF. In nucleotides, the CDR3 is TGCAGTGCCGGACAGGGGGCCCATCAGCCCCAGCATTTT. The chain uses TRBV20-1 and TRBJ1-5, with 11 bases lining up with TRBD1. The CDR3 consists of 13 residues. The germline CDR1 and CDR2 sequences are DFQATT and SNEGSKA (reference sequence). Trimming removed 6 bases from V and 5 bases from J; junction bases left unmatched: 3.

This sequence joins TRBV20-1 and TRBJ1-1; D remains ambiguous. In germline, CDR1 is DFQATT, CDR2 SNEGSKA (reference sequence). Trimming left V 6 bases short and J 5 bases short, with 10 bases between. The CDR3 runs 11 residues. CDR3 DNA: TGCAGTGCACCCCATGTGACTGAAGCTTTCTTT. The encoded protein is CSAPHVTEAFF.